These 3 T cell receptor beta chains were sequenced from one sample in a study of T cells in Graves' hyperthyroidism and ophthalmopathy. The CDR3 regions of TCR beta were amplified from RNA transcripts. The TCR CDR3 first-round RT-PCR relied on the HTBI primer set. TCRdb ran MiXCR on the multiplex PCR reads and lists one entry per CDR3 protein. Here the sample spans a few hundred thousand distinct CDR3 sequences, around 15% being singletons. The sample consisted of blood. These TCRs come from a woman younger than 35 with Graves' hyperthyroidism.

This clonotype occurred many times. This rearrangement joins TRBV7-9 to TRBJ1-3; D remains unclear. The CDR3 totals 15 residues. Germline values: CDR1 SEHNR, CDR2 FQNEAQ (reference sequence). V shed 5 bases and J shed 3 bases, with 14 bases lying between them. CDR3 protein: CASSPGGGFGNTIYF. For the CDR3, the DNA is TGTGCCAGCAGCCCCGGTGGAGGATTTGGAAACACCATATATTTT. The complete variable domain, with remaining parts taken from reference TRBV7-9 and TRBJ1-3, reads DTGVSQNPRHKITKRGQNVTFRCDPISEHNRLYWYRQTLGQGPEFLTYFQNEAQLEKSRLLSDRFSAERPKGSFSTLEIQRTEQGDSAMYLCASSPGGGFGNTIYFGEGSWLTVV.

This clonotype was observed at least ten times. This rearrangement joins TRBV6-1 to TRBJ1-5; D may be TRBD1 (5 bases). The germline V and J ends were trimmed by 5 bases and 3 bases, with 23 bases remaining between them. Germline CDR1 MNHNS, CDR2 SASEGT. The CDR3 sequence is 18 residues long. CDR3 loop: CASSFSPPGTAHNQPQHF. In nucleotides, the CDR3 is TGTGCCAGCAGTTTCTCCCCCCCCGGGACCGCACACAATCAGCCCCAGCATTTT.

The table lists this clonotype with a few counts. The CDR3 is CASSPTLVLAKNIQYF. CDR3 bases: TGTGCCAGCAGTCCGACGCTAGTCCTAGCCAAAAACATTCAGTACTTC. The J gene is TRBJ2-4, the V gene TRBV7-3; D call uncertain. Trimming pared 6 bases from V and 0 bases from J, leaving 15 bases between. The V gene's germline CDR1 is SGHTA and CDR2 FQGTGA. CDR3 length: 16 residues. The variable domain in full, with the rest retrieved from reference TRBV7-3 and TRBJ2-4, is GAGVSQTPSNKVTEKGKYVELRCDPISGHTALYWYRQSLGQGPEFLIYFQGTGAADDSGLPNDRFFAVRPEGSVSTLKIQRTERGDSAVYLCASSPTLVLAKNIQYFGAGTRLSVL.